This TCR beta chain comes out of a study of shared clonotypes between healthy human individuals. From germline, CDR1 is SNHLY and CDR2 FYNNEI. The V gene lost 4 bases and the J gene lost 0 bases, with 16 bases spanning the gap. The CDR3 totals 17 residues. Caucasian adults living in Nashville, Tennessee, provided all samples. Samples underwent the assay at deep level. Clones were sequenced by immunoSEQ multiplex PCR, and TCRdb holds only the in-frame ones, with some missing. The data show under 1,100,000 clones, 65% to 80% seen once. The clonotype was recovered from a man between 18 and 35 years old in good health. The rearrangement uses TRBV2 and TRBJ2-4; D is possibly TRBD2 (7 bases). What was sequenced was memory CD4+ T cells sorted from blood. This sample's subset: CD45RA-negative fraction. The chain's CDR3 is CASSARRGGEAKNIQYF. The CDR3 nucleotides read TGTGCCAGCAGTGCCAGGAGGGGGGGGGAAGCCAAAAACATTCAGTACTTC.